A single sample gave rise to the 27 T cell receptor beta chains below, sequenced in a study of blood T cell repertoires in COVID-19. Sequencing used immunoSEQ multiplex PCR; TCRdb keeps in-frame clones, though not all of them. The repertoire holds 130,000 to 150,000 clones, with 80% to 90% as singletons. Material for sequencing was peripheral blood. The receptors stem from a human donor in a cohort sampled during active COVID-19.

V and J are TRBV30 and TRBJ1-5; D is perhaps TRBD1 (5 bases). Trimming left V 4 bases short and J 7 bases short, with 20 bases between. This CDR3 contains 15 residues. The V gene's germline CDR1 is GTSNPN and CDR2 SVGIG (reference sequence). This CDR3 reads CAWTLSGKGRQPQHF. The CDR3 DNA is TGTGCCTGGACCCTATCAGGGAAGGGAAGACAGCCCCAGCATTTT.

The rearrangement joins TRBV28 to TRBJ1-3; 8 bases match TRBD1. Germline loops: CDR1 MDHEN, CDR2 SYDVKM. V dropped 6 bases and J dropped 2; count of bases not matched to a gene: 6. The CDR3 spans 15 residues. CDR3 sequence (DNA): TGTGCCAGCAGAACAACAGGGGGACCTGGAAACACCATATATTTT. This codes for CASRTTGGPGNTIYF.

The gene calls are TRBV29-1 and TRBJ1-3; 12 bases line up with TRBD1. The CDR3 spans 16 residues. The ends lost 4 bases at V and 1 base at J; junction bases unmatched: 5. Germline V gives CDR1 SQVTM, CDR2 ANQGSEA. This CDR3 is CSVGGTGGASGNTIYF. In nucleotides, the CDR3 is TGCAGCGTTGGGGGGACAGGGGGCGCATCTGGAAACACCATATATTTT.

This clone was picked up a small number of times. V gene TRBV29-1 combines with J gene TRBJ1-2; tentatively, D is TRBD1 (5 bases). CDR3 size: 12 residues. Per the germline V gene, CDR1 is SQVTM and CDR2 is ANQGSEA. The germline V and J ends were trimmed by 7 bases and 5 bases, with 14 bases remaining between them. This CDR3 is CSGGTGEYGYTF. The CDR3 region has the DNA TGCAGCGGAGGGACGGGAGAGTATGGCTACACCTTC.

The J gene is TRBJ1-4, the V gene TRBV28, with D unresolved. Per the germline V gene, CDR1 is MDHEN and CDR2 is SYDVKM. CDR3 length equals 16 residues. V was pared by 4 bases and J by 10 bases, with 22 bases between. The CDR3: CASSSPSGPHPGKLFF. The DNA for the CDR3 is TGTGCCAGCAGTTCCCCAAGCGGACCCCACCCTGGAAAACTGTTTTTT.

V and J are TRBV2 and TRBJ1-3; 8 bases agree with TRBD1. With V trimmed by 5 bases and J by 2 bases, 5 bases remained unmatched. Germline loops: CDR1 SNHLY, CDR2 FYNNEI. The length of the CDR3 is 15 residues. CDR3 nucleotide sequence: TGTGCCAGCAGTAACAGGGGGGTCGCTGGAAACACCATATATTTT. Encoded protein: CASSNRGVAGNTIYF.

The sample holds a few counts of this clone. The chain employs TRBV15 and TRBJ1-6; 9 nucleotides align to TRBD1. The CDR3 runs 14 residues. With V trimmed by 1 base and J by 8 bases, 0 bases remained unmatched. Germline V gene data show CDR1 as LNHNV and CDR2 as YYDKDF (reference sequence). The CDR3 here is CATSRGDRDSPLHF. CDR3 nucleotide sequence: TGTGCCACCAGCAGAGGGGACAGGGATTCACCCCTCCACTTT. Full variable domain (outside the CDR3, taken from reference TRBV15 and TRBJ1-6): DAMVIQNPRYQVTQFGKPVTLSCSQTLNHNVMYWYQQKSSQAPKLLFHYYDKDFNNEADTPDNFQSRRPNTSFCFLDIRSPGLGDTAMYLCATSRGDRDSPLHFGNGTRLTVT.

The rearrangement links TRBV4-2 to TRBJ1-4; unclear D gene. This CDR3 has 16 residues. Deletions cut 4 bases from V and 5 bases from J, with 17 bases between. Germline assignment: CDR1 LGHNA and CDR2 YNFKEQ. DNA for the CDR3: TGTGCCAGCAGCCGTTCGCCTCAGGCTCGGAATGAAAAACTGTTTTTT. Residues: CASSRSPQARNEKLFF.

This clone was picked up a small number of times. The chain employs TRBV11-2 and TRBJ1-5; tentative D call: TRBD1 (6 bases). CDR3 length: 16 residues. Trimming pared 1 base from V and 3 bases from J, leaving 13 bases between. Germline V lookup: CDR1 SGHAT, CDR2 FQNNGV. The CDR3 here is CASSLGGGLFNQPQHF. The CDR3 DNA reads as TGTGCCAGCAGCTTAGGGGGGGGCCTATTCAATCAGCCCCAGCATTTT.

This rearrangement joins TRBV7-2 to TRBJ1-1, with 7 bases lining up with TRBD1. CDR3 length: 13 residues. Trimming cost V 5 bases and J 3 bases; bases outside gene matches: 3. Per germline, CDR1 SGHTA and CDR2 FQGNSA. Here the CDR3 reads CASSLQGYTEAFF. DNA for the CDR3: TGTGCCAGCAGCCTACAGGGGTACACTGAAGCTTTCTTT.

The V call is TRBV19, the J call TRBJ1-5; possibly TRBD1 for D (5 bases). The CDR3 length is 15 residues. CDR1 and CDR2 from the germline V gene are LNHDA and SQIVND (reference sequence). The V end lost 4 bases, the J end lost 3 bases, and 13 bases lay between the germline ends. CDR3 in DNA: TGTGCCAGTAGTAGACAGACTCCTCTCAATCAGCCCCAGCATTTT. Translating gives CASSRQTPLNQPQHF. The complete variable domain, with remaining parts taken from reference TRBV19 and TRBJ1-5, reads DGGITQSPKYLFRKEGQNVTLSCEQNLNHDAMYWYRQDPGQGLRLIYYSQIVNDFQKGDIAEGYSVSREKKESFPLTVTSAQKNPTAFYLCASSRQTPLNQPQHFGDGTRLSIL.

The chain links TRBV7-9 to TRBJ1-3; 9 bases fit TRBD1. The CDR3 contains 14 residues. From germline, CDR1 is SEHNR and CDR2 FQNEAQ (reference sequence). V lost 4 bases and J lost 8; bases outside the gene matches: 6. The chain's CDR3 is CASSSRTGADTIYF. The CDR3 DNA sequence: TGTGCCAGCAGCTCCCGGACAGGGGCTGACACCATATATTTT.

This clone has only one observation. The chain has TRBV18 and TRBJ1-1; D gene ambiguous. The CDR3 spans 13 residues. The V end was cut by 2 bases, the J end by 0 bases, with 4 bases between. From germline, CDR1 is KGHSH and CDR2 LQKENI. The DNA for the CDR3 is TGTGCCAGCTCACCAGAGATGAACACTGAAGCTTTCTTT. Residues: CASSPEMNTEAFF.

This sequence joins TRBV2 and TRBJ1-4; 7 nucleotides match TRBD1. The CDR3 has 15 residues. V shed 4 bases and J 0 bases; nucleotides not matched to a gene: 2. Germline-derived CDR1 and CDR2 are SNHLY and FYNNEI. The CDR3 DNA sequence: TGTGCCAGCAGTGGACAGGGATCAACTAATGAAAAACTGTTTTTT. It is translated as CASSGQGSTNEKLFF.

The chain joins TRBV7-2 to TRBJ2-2, with a tentative D call TRBD2 (7 bases). The ends were cut back, 5 bases at V and 8 bases at J, with 21 bases in the middle. Germline V gene lookup returns CDR1 SGHTA and CDR2 FQGNSA. CDR3 size: 16 residues. CDR3 bases: TGTGCCAGCAGCCACCTAGTTGGGGGGGCAGGTGGGGAGCTGTTTTTT. It is translated as CASSHLVGGAGGELFF.

This chain links TRBV7-3 with TRBJ2-1; 8 positions match TRBD1. The CDR3 sequence is 16 residues long. CDR1 and CDR2 (germline): SGHTA, FQGTGA. With V trimmed by 5 bases and J by 3 bases, 9 bases remained unmatched. The CDR3 region is CASSPPGTGDYNEQFF. CDR3 bases: TGTGCCAGCAGCCCCCCTGGGACAGGTGACTACAATGAGCAGTTCTTC.

This chain joins TRBV5-4 and TRBJ1-1; D call uncertain. V lost 2 bases and J lost 13, with 15 bases in between. The germline V gene has CDR1 SGHNT and CDR2 YYREEE (reference sequence). The CDR3 runs 12 residues. CDR3 coding DNA: TGTGCCAGCAGCTTCCCGGGGTTGGTAGATTTCTTT. It is translated as CASSFPGLVDFF.

The sample holds one count of this clone. The chain is built from TRBV3-1 (or the pseudogene TRBV3-2) and TRBJ1-2; no firm D call. Trimming shortened V by 2 bases and J by 12 bases, and 22 bases separated the two germline ends. CDR3 length: 15 amino acids. Germline V lookup: CDR1 LGHDT, CDR2 YNNKEL (reference sequence). This chain's CDR3 is CASSQRAKEEWGNTF. As DNA, the CDR3 is TGTGCCAGCAGCCAAAGGGCAAAGGAGGAGTGGGGAAACACCTTC.

The CDR3 nucleotides are TGCGCCAGCAGCCAAGATATTTTCCGGACAGGGGGCCCGAGCACCGGGGAGCTGTTTTTT. Its translation is CASSQDIFRTGGPSTGELFF. The V call is TRBV4-3, the J call TRBJ2-2; TRBD1 agrees at 11 bases. The CDR3 sequence is 20 residues long. Germline-derived CDR1 and CDR2 are LGHNA and YSLEER. V dropped 0 bases and J dropped 4; count of bases not matched to a gene: 13.

V and J are TRBV18 and TRBJ2-5; tentatively, D is TRBD1 (6 bases). Germline V gene lookup returns CDR1 KGHSH and CDR2 LQKENI. Trimming took off 6 bases at V and 1 base at J, with 9 bases between the two ends. The CDR3 has 13 residues. CDR3 sequence reads: CASSRQAQETQYF. The CDR3, as DNA: TGTGCCAGCTCCCGACAGGCCCAAGAGACCCAGTACTTC. Based on the CDR3 plus reference TRBV18 and TRBJ2-5, the full variable domain is NAGVMQNPRHLVRRRGQEARLRCSPMKGHSHVYWYRQLPEEGLKFMVYLQKENIIDESGMPKERFSAEFPKEGPSILRIQQVVRGDSAAYFCASSRQAQETQYFGPGTRLLVL.

The V call is TRBV28, the J call TRBJ1-5; D possibly corresponds to TRBD1 (5 bases). The CDR3 has 12 amino acids. Germline values: CDR1 MDHEN, CDR2 SYDVKM. V lost 6 bases and J lost 7, with 10 bases in between. Here the CDR3 reads CASRVRGQPQHF. CDR3 nucleotides: TGTGCCAGCAGGGTCCGGGGGCAGCCCCAGCATTTT.

This chain joins TRBV7-2 and TRBJ1-2; maybe TRBD1 (5 bases). The CDR3 runs 17 residues. Germline V gives CDR1 SGHTA, CDR2 FQGNSA. The V end was cut by 1 base, the J end by 0 bases, with 15 bases between. DNA of the CDR3: TGTGCCAGCAGCTTAGTGGGGCCAGGACGATCTAACTATGGCTACACCTTC. As protein: CASSLVGPGRSNYGYTF.

J is TRBJ2-3 and V is TRBV9; the match to TRBD2 covers 9 bases. The CDR3 covers 17 residues. Germline-derived CDR1 and CDR2 are SGDLS and YYNGEE. V trimming: 0 bases; J trimming: 2 bases; junction bases outside the gene matches: 7. This CDR3 is CASSVEEAGGYTDTQYF. As DNA, the CDR3 is TGTGCCAGCAGCGTAGAGGAAGCGGGGGGTTACACAGATACGCAGTATTTT.

V is TRBV6-5 and J is TRBJ1-1, with unresolved D. The CDR3 covers 12 residues. Germline-derived CDR1 and CDR2 are MNHEY and SVGAGI. V shed 2 bases and J shed 6 bases, with 7 bases lying between them. The CDR3 nucleotides are TGTGCCAGCAGTTACACTACATCTGAAGCTTTCTTT. Translating gives CASSYTTSEAFF.

Notes on this clone: The same CDR3 also results from other DNA sequences found in this sample. The CDR3 DNA follows: TGCGCCAGCAGCCAGGGACAGGGTGGAGAAAAACTGTTTTTT. Encoded protein: CASSQGQGGEKLFF. The V call is TRBV5-1, the J call TRBJ1-4; TRBD1 aligns across 9 bases. The ends lost 4 bases at V and 8 bases at J; junction bases unmatched: 6. Germline V CDR1 and CDR2: SGHRS, YFSETQ. CDR3 length equals 14 residues.

The rearrangement uses TRBV4-1 and TRBJ1-1, with 10 nucleotides matching TRBD1. The CDR3 is 14 amino acids. Per germline, CDR1 MGHRA and CDR2 YSYEKL. The V and J ends lost 1 base and 6 bases, in that order; junction bases with no gene match: 2. The CDR3 region has the DNA TGCGCCAGCAGCCAAGGGGACAGGGGCCCTGAAGCTTTCTTT. Residues: CASSQGDRGPEAFF.

This clone was picked up a small number of times. The chain is built from TRBV18 and TRBJ1-2; D possibly corresponds to TRBD1 (5 bases). Germline CDR1 KGHSH, CDR2 LQKENI. The ends were cut back, 6 bases at V and 2 bases at J, with 13 bases in the middle. CDR3 length equals 14 residues. The CDR3 is CASSPPTVNYGYTF. In DNA, the CDR3 is TGTGCCAGCTCTCCCCCGACAGTGAACTATGGCTACACCTTC.